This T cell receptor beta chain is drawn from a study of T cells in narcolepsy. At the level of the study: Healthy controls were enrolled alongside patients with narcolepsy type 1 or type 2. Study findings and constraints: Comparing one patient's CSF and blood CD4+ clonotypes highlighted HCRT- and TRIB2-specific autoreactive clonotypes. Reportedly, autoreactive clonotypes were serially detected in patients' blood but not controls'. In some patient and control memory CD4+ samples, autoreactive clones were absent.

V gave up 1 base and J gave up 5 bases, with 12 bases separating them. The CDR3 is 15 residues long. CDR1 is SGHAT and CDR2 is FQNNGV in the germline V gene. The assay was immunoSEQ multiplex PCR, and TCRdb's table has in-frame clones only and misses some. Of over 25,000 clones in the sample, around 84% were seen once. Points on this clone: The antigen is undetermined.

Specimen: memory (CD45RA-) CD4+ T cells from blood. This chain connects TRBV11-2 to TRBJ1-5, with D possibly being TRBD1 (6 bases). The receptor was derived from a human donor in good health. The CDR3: CASSLASGGDQPQHF. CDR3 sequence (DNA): TGTGCCAGCAGCTTAGCTTCGGGGGGCGATCAGCCCCAGCATTTT.